This T cell receptor beta chain was recovered during a study of shared clonotypes between healthy human individuals. Assay used: immunoSEQ multiplex PCR; TCRdb lists only in-frame clones, some missing. The sample holds roughly 1,100,000 clones, around 74% seen once. The CDR3 sequence is 12 residues long. Germline loops: CDR1 ENHRY, CDR2 SYGVKD. Trimming at V came to 10 bases and at J to 8 bases, leaving 5 bases not matched to a gene. Sequenced sample: memory CD4+ T cells sorted from blood. Indicated subset: CD45RA-negative fraction. The clonotype originates from a man aged 18 to 35 in good health. The chain has TRBV10-3 and TRBJ2-1; 10 bases are a match to TRBD1. DNA of the CDR3: TGTGCCACCAAGACAGGGGGCTATGAGCAGTTCTTC. This codes for CATKTGGYEQFF.